The following is a T cell receptor (beta chain) sequence with its context. Germline trimming cut 0 bases from V and 7 bases from J; bases unmatched to any gene: 7. The germline V gene has CDR1 SGHNT and CDR2 YYREEE (reference sequence). The CDR3 runs to 15 residues. This entry comes from a study of blood T cell repertoires in COVID-19. Assay: immunoSEQ multiplex PCR; the TCRdb copy retains only in-frame clones and omits some. The sample comprises some 400,000 clones, around 87% of which are singletons, and about 2.3% rests with the top ten. Specimen: peripheral blood. The TCR sequence derives from a woman aged 55-69 years with COVID-19, enrolled during active disease. The rearrangement joins TRBV5-4 to TRBJ2-7; the match to TRBD1 covers 10 bases. CDR3 sequence: CASSLVRTGGREQYF. In DNA, the CDR3 is TGTGCCAGCAGCTTGGTTAGGACAGGGGGTCGGGAGCAGTACTTC. The complete variable domain, with remaining parts taken from reference TRBV5-4 and TRBJ2-7, reads ETGVTQSPTHLIKTRGQQVTLRCSSQSGHNTVSWYQQALGQGPQFIFQYYREEENGRGNFPPRFSGLQFPNYSSELNVNALELDDSALYLCASSLVRTGGREQYFGPGTRLTVT.